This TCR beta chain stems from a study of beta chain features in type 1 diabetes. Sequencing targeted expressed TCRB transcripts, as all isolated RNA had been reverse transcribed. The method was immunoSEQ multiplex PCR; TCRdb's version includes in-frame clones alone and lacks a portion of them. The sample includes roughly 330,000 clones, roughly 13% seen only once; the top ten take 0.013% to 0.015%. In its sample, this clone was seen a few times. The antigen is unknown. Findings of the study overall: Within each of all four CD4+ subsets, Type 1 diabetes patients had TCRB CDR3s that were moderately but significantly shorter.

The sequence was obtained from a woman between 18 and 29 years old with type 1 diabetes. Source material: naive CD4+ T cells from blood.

CDR3 sequence reads: CATGAQLAGDNEQFF. The CDR3 bases are TGTGCCACCGGGGCACAACTAGCGGGGGACAATGAGCAGTTCTTC. The chain links TRBV10-3 to TRBJ2-1; 11 bases are a match to TRBD2. Germline trimming cut 10 bases from V and 5 bases from J; bases unmatched to any gene: 10. The germline V gene encodes CDR1 ENHRY and CDR2 SYGVKD. The CDR3 is 15 amino acids.